The 25 T cell receptor beta chains presented below share a single source sample, sequenced in a study of cytomegalovirus exposure and HLA in healthy donors. Primers included in the PCR were 60 Vbeta and 13 Jbeta primers. Generated by immunoSEQ multiplex PCR, the TCRdb table keeps only in-frame clones and is missing some. The sample carries about 140,000 clones, 82% recorded once. The sequenced sample consisted of PBMCs. Receptor source: a woman aged 45-59 years in good health and CMV-seropositive.

V and J are TRBV2 and TRBJ1-5; D may be TRBD1 (6 bases). Germline V gene lookup returns CDR1 SNHLY and CDR2 FYNNEI. V lost 6 bases, J lost 3 bases, and 9 bases lay in between. The CDR3 is 13 amino acids. The chain's CDR3 is CASRGQTNQPQHF. The CDR3 DNA follows: TGTGCCAGCAGAGGACAGACCAATCAGCCCCAGCATTTT.

The chain couples TRBV28 to TRBJ1-5; 11 bases line up with TRBD1. The CDR3 runs 15 residues. With V trimmed by 5 bases and J by 7 bases, 7 bases remained unmatched. Germline CDR1 reads MDHEN; CDR2 reads SYDVKM. CDR3: CASSQGQGAGQPQHF. The CDR3 region has the DNA TGTGCCAGCAGTCAAGGACAGGGGGCAGGGCAGCCCCAGCATTTT.

V usage is TRBV4-1 and J usage is TRBJ2-7, with 10 bases aligning to TRBD2. This CDR3 is built from 17 residues. V shed 1 base, J shed 2 bases, and the junction held 8 bases outside the gene matches. Looked up from germline, CDR1 is MGHRA and CDR2 is YSYEKL. The CDR3 spells CASSQAHGLADAYEQYF. The CDR3 DNA is TGCGCCAGCAGCCAAGCCCACGGACTAGCGGATGCCTACGAGCAGTACTTC.

The table lists this clone with a few counts. V and J are TRBV19 and TRBJ2-7; 10 bases are shared with TRBD1. This CDR3 spans 19 amino acids. Germline trimming cut 5 bases from V and 3 bases from J; bases unmatched to any gene: 19. Germline CDR1 reads LNHDA; CDR2 reads SQIVND (reference sequence). The CDR3 loop reads CASSPLGRDRGPSGYEQYF. DNA for the CDR3: TGTGCCAGTAGTCCACTCGGAAGAGACAGGGGGCCGAGTGGCTACGAGCAGTACTTC. The whole variable domain, filled in from reference TRBV19 and TRBJ2-7, reads DGGITQSPKYLFRKEGQNVTLSCEQNLNHDAMYWYRQDPGQGLRLIYYSQIVNDFQKGDIAEGYSVSREKKESFPLTVTSAQKNPTAFYLCASSPLGRDRGPSGYEQYFGPGTRLTVT.

This clone was counted only a few times. The rearrangement joins TRBV4-1 to TRBJ2-3; D is perhaps TRBD2 (5 bases). V lost 1 base and J lost 8, with 13 bases in between. The germline V gene encodes CDR1 MGHRA and CDR2 YSYEKL. CDR3 length: 14 residues. As DNA, the CDR3 is TGCGCCAGCAGCCAAGTTGCGGCGGGTGGTACGCAGTATTTT. Protein product: CASSQVAAGGTQYF.

This clone was recorded a few times. The chain has TRBV10-1 and TRBJ2-1; tentatively, D is TRBD2 (5 bases). V lost 3 bases to trimming and J lost 0 bases, with 9 bases between them. Germline V gene data show CDR1 as WNHNN and CDR2 as SYGVQD (reference sequence). This CDR3 comprises 15 residues. The CDR3 sequence: CASSDGESSYNEQFF. The CDR3 DNA reads as TGCGCCAGCAGTGACGGGGAGAGCTCCTACAATGAGCAGTTCTTC.

The V gene is TRBV7-3, the J gene TRBJ2-3; no reliable D call. The V gene lost 1 base and the J gene lost 3 bases, with 8 bases spanning the gap. The CDR3 runs to 14 residues. Germline-derived CDR1 and CDR2 are SGHTA and FQGTGA. The CDR3 region is CASSLMAGTDTQYF. As DNA, the CDR3 is TGTGCCAGCAGCTTAATGGCAGGTACAGATACGCAGTATTTT.

The chain couples TRBV2 to TRBJ2-6; TRBD1 matches at 7 bases. CDR1 is SNHLY, CDR2 FYNNEI, per germline. V was clipped by 6 bases and J by 4 bases; unmatched bases: 6. The CDR3 length is 15 residues. The CDR3 is CASRPTGTGANVLTF. DNA for the CDR3: TGTGCCAGCAGGCCGACAGGGACCGGGGCCAACGTCCTGACTTTC.

This chain connects TRBV2 to TRBJ1-2; TRBD1 aligns across 7 bases. The CDR3 is 14 amino acids. Germline CDR1 SNHLY, CDR2 FYNNEI. Trimming at V came to 6 bases and at J to 2 bases, leaving 6 bases not matched to a gene. CDR3 DNA: TGTGCCAGCAGCCCCACAGGGGCGAACTATGGCTACACCTTC. This encodes CASSPTGANYGYTF.

The chain combines TRBV27 with TRBJ1-4; no clear D gene. V was pared by 6 bases and J by 6 bases, with 14 bases between. The CDR3 runs 14 residues. Per germline, CDR1 MNHEY and CDR2 SMNVEV (reference sequence). CDR3 residues: CASRGDSLYEKLFF. The CDR3 DNA follows: TGTGCCAGCAGGGGAGATTCCCTCTATGAAAAACTGTTTTTT.

V gene TRBV2 combines with J gene TRBJ2-5; D remains ambiguous. The germline V gene has CDR1 SNHLY and CDR2 FYNNEI. This CDR3 has 10 amino acids. V lost 5 bases to trimming and J lost 5 bases, with 3 bases between them. The CDR3 loop is CASSSETQYF. CDR3 DNA sequence: TGTGCCAGCAGTTCGGAGACCCAGTACTTC. Complete variable domain (other parts from reference TRBV2 and TRBJ2-5): EPEVTQTPSHQVTQMGQEVILRCVPISNHLYFYWYRQILGQKVEFLVSFYNNEISEKSEIFDDQFSVERPDGSNFTLKIRSTKLEDSAMYFCASSSETQYFGPGTRLLVL.

The genes are TRBV5-1 and TRBJ2-7; no reliable D call. The CDR3 is 15 residues long. Germline lookup yields CDR1 SGHRS and CDR2 YFSETQ. Trimming stripped 0 bases from V and 3 bases from J, with 13 bases between. The DNA of the CDR3 is TGCGCCAGCAGCTTGGATCCTAGTTCCTACTACGAGCAGTACTTC. Translating gives CASSLDPSSYYEQYF.

The V and J genes are TRBV5-4 and TRBJ2-7; 8 nucleotides line up with TRBD2. The V gene's germline CDR1 is SGHNT and CDR2 YYREEE (reference sequence). The CDR3 is made up of 16 amino acids. The V gene end was trimmed by 1 base and the J gene end by 2 bases; junction bases not matched to a gene: 8. The CDR3: CASSLRSGRAAYEQYF. In DNA, the CDR3 is TGTGCCAGCAGCTTGCGCTCCGGGAGGGCCGCCTACGAGCAGTACTTC.

The rearrangement links TRBV30 to TRBJ1-2; D might be TRBD1 (5 bases). CDR3 length equals 12 residues. Trimming pared 1 base from V and 6 bases from J, leaving 9 bases between. Germline V CDR1 and CDR2: GTSNPN, SVGIG (reference sequence). CDR3 protein: CAWSGGADGYTF. In DNA, the CDR3 is TGTGCCTGGAGTGGGGGCGCGGATGGCTACACCTTC.

The V gene is TRBV18, the J gene TRBJ2-1, with 10 bases that match TRBD1. Germline CDR1 is KGHSH and CDR2 is LQKENI. This CDR3 comprises 13 residues. After removal of 4 bases from V and 8 bases from J, the junction contained 2 bases not matched to a gene. The CDR3 nucleotides are TGTGCCAGCTCACGGACAGGGGGAGATGAGCAGTTCTTC. It specifies CASSRTGGDEQFF.

The chain recombines TRBV4-1 with TRBJ2-1; TRBD2 might be the D (5 bases). Germline CDR1 MGHRA, CDR2 YSYEKL. The CDR3 has 16 amino acids. Trimming stripped 1 base from V and 4 bases from J, with 14 bases between. This chain's CDR3 is CASSQGGLASYNEQFF. The CDR3 nucleotides read TGCGCCAGCAGCCAAGGTGGTCTAGCTTCATACAATGAGCAGTTCTTC.

The chain recombines TRBV27 with TRBJ1-4; a weak D match, TRBD1 (5 bases). Germline assignment: CDR1 MNHEY and CDR2 SMNVEV (reference sequence). V lost 5 bases and J 2 bases, leaving 9 bases between the germline ends. The CDR3 has 14 residues. CDR3 sequence (DNA): TGTGCCAGCAGTCCCGGGGGGACTAATGAAAAACTGTTTTTT. Protein: CASSPGGTNEKLFF.

This clone has just a few counts. J is TRBJ1-2 and V is TRBV6-5; 10 nucleotides align to TRBD1. Per germline, CDR1 MNHEY and CDR2 SVGAGI. This CDR3 contains 13 residues. V lost 4 bases to trimming and J lost 7 bases; unmatched junction nucleotides: 3. The CDR3 coding sequence is TGTGCCAGCAGTTTCCGGACAGGGGGTGGCTACACCTTC. It encodes CASSFRTGGGYTF.

V is TRBV10-3 and J is TRBJ1-4, with 9 bases fitting TRBD1. The CDR3 is 16 residues long. Germline loops: CDR1 ENHRY, CDR2 SYGVKD. J gave up 8 bases and V 8 bases, and 15 bases lay outside the gene matches. The chain's CDR3 is CAIGSPTGGATEKLFF. The CDR3, as DNA: TGTGCCATCGGGAGCCCAACAGGGGGCGCGACAGAAAAACTGTTTTTT.

The chain combines TRBV7-9 with TRBJ1-6, with a possible D match to TRBD1 (6 bases). Germline CDR1 reads SEHNR; CDR2 reads FQNEAQ (reference sequence). The CDR3 is 13 residues long. The V and J ends lost 5 bases and 7 bases respectively, with 9 bases between them. The CDR3 DNA reads TGTGCCAGCAGCGTCGGACAGAATTCACCCCTCCACTTT. It translates to CASSVGQNSPLHF.

This clone was seen a few times. CDR3 protein: CASSLRDQPQHF. CDR3 coding DNA: TGTGCCAGCAGCTTACGAGATCAGCCCCAGCATTTT. The rearrangement uses TRBV7-9 and TRBJ1-5, with D unclear. Trimming left V 2 bases short and J 5 bases short, with 4 bases between. CDR1 and CDR2 (germline): SEHNR, FQNEAQ (reference sequence). This CDR3 has 12 amino acids.

The chain carries TRBV9 and TRBJ2-3; no definite D call. The CDR3 length is 14 residues. V was trimmed by 5 bases and J by 3 bases, leaving 13 bases between them. Germline V CDR1 and CDR2: SGDLS, YYNGEE. In DNA, the CDR3 is TGTGCCAGCAGTCAGACGGGTAGGACAGATACGCAGTATTTT. It specifies CASSQTGRTDTQYF.

This chain links TRBV9 with TRBJ2-1, with 7 bases fitting TRBD1. V shed 4 bases and J 7 bases; nucleotides not matched to a gene: 11. The CDR3 totals 15 residues. Germline V gene sequence: CDR1 SGDLS, CDR2 YYNGEE. CDR3 protein: CASSTRTGWGNEQFF. The CDR3, as DNA: TGTGCCAGCAGCACCCGGACAGGCTGGGGGAATGAGCAGTTCTTC.

The gene calls are TRBV27 and TRBJ1-1, with unresolved D. Looked up from germline, CDR1 is MNHEY and CDR2 is SMNVEV (reference sequence). V was pared by 6 bases and J by 2 bases, with 22 bases between. The CDR3 totals 17 residues. CDR3 sequence: CASSTLGAAAANTEAFF. The CDR3 DNA follows: TGTGCCAGCAGCACCCTTGGCGCGGCGGCAGCCAACACTGAAGCTTTCTTT.

The chain recombines TRBV5-1 with TRBJ2-1; possibly TRBD1 for D (6 bases). Trimming cost V 2 bases and J 4 bases, with 10 bases left between them. This CDR3 has 14 amino acids. Germline assignment: CDR1 SGHRS and CDR2 YFSETQ. CDR3 loop: CASSLTGPYNEQFF. In nucleotides, the CDR3 is TGCGCCAGCAGCTTAACAGGGCCTTACAATGAGCAGTTCTTC.